These T cell receptor beta chains were read from a single sample in a study of cytomegalovirus exposure and HLA in healthy donors. Some clones are missing from TCRdb's copy, which holds only in-frame ones; the method was immunoSEQ multiplex PCR. The repertoire consists of 140,000 or so clones, with more than 70% occurring once and the leading ten covering about 1.8%. Sequenced input: PBMCs. The receptors were gathered from a woman aged 40 to 50 in good health and CMV-seronegative. The CDR3 runs from the conserved cysteine through the conserved F or W. The D gene is left open where the match is weak. Clone size is stated in some rows and not others, as once, few, many or a class when expanded.

TGTGCCAGCAGTGTAAGGACTAGCGGCACCGGGGAGCTGTTTTTT	CASSVRTSGTGELFF	.	TRBD2	TRBJ2-2	TRBV6-1
TGTGCCAGCAACCCCGCCCCGGGGGGCGACGAGCAGTACTTC	CASNPAPGGDEQYF	.	.	TRBJ2-7	TRBV6-5
TGTGCCAGCAGTATAACCTACGAGCAGTACTTC	CASSITYEQYF	.	.	TRBJ2-7	TRBV2
TGTGCCAGCAGTGAATCTCAGTATTACAGGGGCTACACCTTC	CASSESQYYRGYTF	.	.	TRBJ1-2	TRBV25-1
TGTGCCAGCAGTACCAGGGAGGGAAATGAAAAACTGTTTTTT	CASSTREGNEKLFF	.	.	TRBJ1-4	TRBV27
TGTGCCAGCACGGCGCTGACGGGGTACGAGCAGTACTTC	CASTALTGYEQYF	.	.	TRBJ2-7	TRBV6-5
TGTGCCAGTAGATTGGGACAGGGGAATACCGGGGAGCTGTTTTTT	CASRLGQGNTGELFF	.	TRBD1	TRBJ2-2	TRBV19
TGTGCCATCAGTGAGCCGATACAAAGGACTAGCGGGAGTTACGAGCAGTACTTC	CAISEPIQRTSGSYEQYF	.	TRBD2	TRBJ2-7	TRBV10-3
TGTGCCAGTAGTATTCTTTTTGGGGGAAGGCTAGCGGTCTACAATGAGCAGTTCTTC	CASSILFGGRLAVYNEQFF	.	TRBD2	TRBJ2-1	TRBV19
TGTGCCAGCAGTTTATCGATCCGGGACAGGAGTAATTCACCCCTCCACTTT	CASSLSIRDRSNSPLHF	.	TRBD1	TRBJ1-6	TRBV27
TGCGCCAGCAGCCAAGGGGGTTCAGGGGGTCGGGAAAAACTGTTTTTT	CASSQGGSGGREKLFF	.	TRBD1	TRBJ1-4	TRBV4-1
TGTGCCAGCAGTTACTCCGCCGGGACAGGGAATGGCTACACCTTC	CASSYSAGTGNGYTF	once	TRBD1	TRBJ1-2	TRBV6-5
TGTGCCAGCAGCTTCCCCGGCCGACTCTACGAGCAGTACTTC	CASSFPGRLYEQYF	.	.	TRBJ2-7	TRBV5-4
TGTGCCAGCAGCCGTGACATGTCGCTAGCCAAAAACATTCAGTACTTC	CASSRDMSLAKNIQYF	.	.	TRBJ2-4	TRBV6-6
TGTGCCAGCACCGATAGTGGGGGACTAGCGCACCCGAGGGGGCAGTTCTTC	CASTDSGGLAHPRGQFF	.	.	TRBJ2-1	TRBV21-1
TGTGCCAGCAGCCAAGGGGTGACTAGCGGGGAGGAGACCCAGTACTTC	CASSQGVTSGEETQYF	.	TRBD2	TRBJ2-5	TRBV14
TGTGCCTGGAGTGTACTTTGGCGGGGGCAAGAGACCCAGTACTTC	CAWSVLWRGQETQYF	.	TRBD2	TRBJ2-5	TRBV30
TGTGCCAGCAGCTTGGGACAGGGTGCGTACGAGCAGTACTTC	CASSLGQGAYEQYF	.	TRBD1	TRBJ2-7	TRBV7-9
TGCGCCAGCAGCTTGGAGGGCAGGGGGCTTGGCACTGGAAACACCATATATTTT	CASSLEGRGLGTGNTIYF	.	TRBD1	TRBJ1-3	TRBV5-1
TGTGCCATCAGAAATCGACAGACCACCTTTACAGGGTCTGGAAACACCATATATTTT	CAIRNRQTTFTGSGNTIYF	.	.	TRBJ1-3	TRBV10-3
TGTGCCAGCAGTTCTAGACTAGCGGGAGGGTTAAACACCGGGGAGCTGTTTTTT	CASSSRLAGGLNTGELFF	.	TRBD2	TRBJ2-2	TRBV27
TGTGCCAGCTCACCCGGGACAGAAGAGACCCAGTACTTC	CASSPGTEETQYF	.	TRBD1	TRBJ2-5	TRBV18
TGTGCCAGTAATCCATGGATAGCTAGCAATCAGCCCCAGCATTTT	CASNPWIASNQPQHF	.	.	TRBJ1-5	TRBV19
TGTGCCAGCAGTGATCCCCAGGGGATGAACACTGAAGCTTTCTTT	CASSDPQGMNTEAFF	.	.	TRBJ1-1	TRBV6-1
TGCGCCAGCAGCCTGGCCCCAACCATGACTAGCGGGGGTCCGGAGGACTTC	CASSLAPTMTSGGPEDF	.	TRBD2	TRBJ2-5	TRBV5-1
TGTGCCAGCAGCCAGGCAGGGGGAACTGAAGCTTTCTTT	CASSQAGGTEAFF	.	TRBD1	TRBJ1-1	TRBV2
TGTTCCAGCAGCCTGACCCCCGGGACTAGCTGGTACGAGCAGTACTTC	CSSSLTPGTSWYEQYF	.	TRBD2	TRBJ2-7	TRBV7-9
TGTGCCAGCAGTCAGACCTCAGGGGCTAGGTATGGCTACACCTTC	CASSQTSGARYGYTF	.	.	TRBJ1-2	TRBV28
TGTGCCAGCAGTCCAGGGGGGCGAGAGACCCAGTACTTC	CASSPGGRETQYF	.	.	TRBJ2-5	TRBV11-2
TGTGCCAGCAGCCTAATGGGGGGGTCGGGGAACACTGAAGCTTTCTTT	CASSLMGGSGNTEAFF	.	.	TRBJ1-1	TRBV28
TGTGCCAGCAGCTTGACGGGAGAAGGGAGTCGGCAGTACTTC	CASSLTGEGSRQYF	few	.	TRBJ2-7	TRBV5-6
TGTGCCGGCAGCTTGGCACCCAGGGCGCAGTCAGGCTACACCTTC	CAGSLAPRAQSGYTF	.	.	TRBJ1-2	TRBV7-9
TGTGCCATCAGCGATGACGGGGGGCAACAGCCCCAGCATTTT	CAISDDGGQQPQHF	.	.	TRBJ1-5	TRBV10-3
TGTGCCAGCAGTTTCCAGGGGGCGAGCACTGAAGCTTTCTTT	CASSFQGASTEAFF	few	TRBD1	TRBJ1-1	TRBV27
TGTGCCACCAGCAAGGGACAGAACACAGATACGCAGTATTTT	CATSKGQNTDTQYF	.	TRBD1	TRBJ2-3	TRBV15